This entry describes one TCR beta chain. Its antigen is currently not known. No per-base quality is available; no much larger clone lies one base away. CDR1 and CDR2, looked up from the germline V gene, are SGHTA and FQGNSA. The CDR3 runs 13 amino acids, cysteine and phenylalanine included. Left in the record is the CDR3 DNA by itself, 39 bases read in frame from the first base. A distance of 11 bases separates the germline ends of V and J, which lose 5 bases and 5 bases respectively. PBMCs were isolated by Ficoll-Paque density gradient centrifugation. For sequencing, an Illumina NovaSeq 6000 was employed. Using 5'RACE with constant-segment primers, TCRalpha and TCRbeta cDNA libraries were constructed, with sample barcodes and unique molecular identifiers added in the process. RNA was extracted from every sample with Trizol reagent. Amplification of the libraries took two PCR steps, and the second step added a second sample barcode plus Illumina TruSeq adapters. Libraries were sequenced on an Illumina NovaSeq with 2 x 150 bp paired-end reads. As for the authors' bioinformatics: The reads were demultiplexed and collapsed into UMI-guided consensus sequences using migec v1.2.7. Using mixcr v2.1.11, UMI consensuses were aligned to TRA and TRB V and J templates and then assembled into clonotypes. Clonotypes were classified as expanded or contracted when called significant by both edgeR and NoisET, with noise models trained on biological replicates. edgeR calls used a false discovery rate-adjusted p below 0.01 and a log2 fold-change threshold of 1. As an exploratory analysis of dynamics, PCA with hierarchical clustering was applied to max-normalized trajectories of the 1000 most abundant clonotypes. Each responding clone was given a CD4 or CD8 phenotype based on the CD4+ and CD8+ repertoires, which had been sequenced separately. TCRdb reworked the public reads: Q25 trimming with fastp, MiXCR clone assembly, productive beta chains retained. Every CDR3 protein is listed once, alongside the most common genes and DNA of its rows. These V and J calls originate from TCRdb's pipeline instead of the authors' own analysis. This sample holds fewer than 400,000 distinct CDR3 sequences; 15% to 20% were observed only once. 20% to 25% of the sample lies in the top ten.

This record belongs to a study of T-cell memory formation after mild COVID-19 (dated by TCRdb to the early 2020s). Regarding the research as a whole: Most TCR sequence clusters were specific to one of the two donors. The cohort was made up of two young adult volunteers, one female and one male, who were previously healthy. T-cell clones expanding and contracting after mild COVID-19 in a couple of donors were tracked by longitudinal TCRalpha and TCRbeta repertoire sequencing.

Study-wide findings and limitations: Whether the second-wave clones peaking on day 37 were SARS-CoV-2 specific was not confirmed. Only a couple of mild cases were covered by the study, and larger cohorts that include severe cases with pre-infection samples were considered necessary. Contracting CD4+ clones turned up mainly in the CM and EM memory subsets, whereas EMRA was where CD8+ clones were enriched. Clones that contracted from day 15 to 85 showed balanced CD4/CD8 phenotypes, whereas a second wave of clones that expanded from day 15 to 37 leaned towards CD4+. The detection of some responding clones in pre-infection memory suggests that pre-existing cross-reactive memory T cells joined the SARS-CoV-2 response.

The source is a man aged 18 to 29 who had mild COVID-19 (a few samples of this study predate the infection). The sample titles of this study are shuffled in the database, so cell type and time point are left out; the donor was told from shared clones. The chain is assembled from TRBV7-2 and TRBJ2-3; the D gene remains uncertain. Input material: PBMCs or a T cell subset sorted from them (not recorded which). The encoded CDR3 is CASSLARRDTQYF. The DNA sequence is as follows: TGTGCCAGCAGCCTGGCGCGCAGAGATACGCAGTATTTT.